Following are 3 T cell receptor beta chains from one sample sequenced in a study of tumor-infiltrating lymphocytes in primary liver carcinoma. Unsorted whole blood yielded blood RNA, and germline DNA was extracted as well. TCR beta cDNA came from approximately 490 ng total RNA, primed with a constant-region primer. ARM-PCR was slightly modified, and three nested multiplex PCR rounds with it gave rise to the TCR beta libraries. Use of TRBV1-TRBV30 forward primers with a C-beta reverse primer characterized the first two PCR rounds, which lasted approximately 11 cycles each. A single record per CDR3 protein comes from TCRdb applying MiXCR to the multiplex PCR reads. In the table there are 300,000 to 400,000 distinct CDR3 sequences, 65% of which are singletons. Material: peripheral blood. The receptors stem from a man aged 35 to 55 with primary liver carcinoma and hepatitis B virus infection.

As concerns this clonotype: One end of the junction fails to match germline, which may point to a read error. The rearrangement joins TRBV6-1 to TRBJ2-1; D call uncertain. Germline CDR1 MNHNS, CDR2 SASEGT. CDR3 length: 13 amino acids. CDR3 nucleotide sequence: TGCGCCAGCAGAAACATTATCTACAATGAGCAGTTCTTC. Its protein is CASRNIIYNEQFF.

With respect to this clonotype: The junction departs from the called germline gene at one end, perhaps through a read error. J is TRBJ2-3 and V is TRBV28, with 8 bases lining up with TRBD1. The CDR3 has 14 amino acids. Looked up from germline, CDR1 is MDHEN and CDR2 is SYDVKM. This CDR3 reads CASSPGQALDTQYF. The CDR3, as DNA: TGTGCCAGCAGCCCGGGACAGGCTCTAGATACGCAATATTTT.

In this sample, this clonotype turned up a few times. This chain uses TRBV5-1 with TRBJ2-3; D is undetermined. CDR3 length: 12 residues. Germline V lookup: CDR1 SGHRS, CDR2 YFSETQ. V gave up 1 base and J gave up 8 bases, with 8 bases separating them. This CDR3 is CASSLHRSTQYF. DNA of the CDR3: TGCGCCAGCAGCTTGCATCGGAGTACGCAGTATTTT.